The T cell receptor beta chain described here comes from a study of blood T cell repertoires in COVID-19. Sequencing used immunoSEQ multiplex PCR; TCRdb keeps in-frame clones, though not all of them. The sample records about 670,000 clones, about 90% being singletons. In germline, CDR1 is MNHEY, CDR2 SVGEGT. This CDR3 is 18 amino acids long. V dropped 7 bases and J dropped 0 bases, with 19 bases sitting between them. The TCR comes from a woman aged 18-35 years with acute or convalescent COVID-19. The chain is built from TRBV6-2 or TRBV6-3 and TRBJ1-6, with D maybe TRBD1 (5 bases). Sequenced sample: peripheral blood. The CDR3 DNA follows: TGTGCCAGCACCCCTCTCCGGGACTCCCGCTCCTATAATTCACCCCTCCACTTT. It specifies CASTPLRDSRSYNSPLHF.